A single sample gave rise to the 7 T cell receptor beta chains below, sequenced in a study of shared clonotypes between healthy human individuals. The protocol was immunoSEQ multiplex PCR, while the TCRdb copy is restricted to in-frame clones and leaves out a portion. The sample carries roughly 1,000,000 clones, approximately 78% recorded once. Sequences were obtained from memory CD4+ T cells from PBMCs. Subset in this sample: CD45RA-negative fraction. Every receptor here comes from a man aged 18 to 30 in good health. Some clones in this sample may be carry-over from other donors' samples.

This sequence joins TRBV2 and TRBJ1-4, with TRBD1 matching 9 bases. Unmatched junction bases numbered 10, after V lost 6 bases and J lost 5 bases. The CDR3 spans 16 residues. Germline CDR1 and CDR2: SNHLY and FYNNEI. The CDR3 DNA follows: TGTGCCAGCAGCCTGACATGGACAGGGGTAAATGAAAAACTGTTTTTT. It specifies CASSLTWTGVNEKLFF.

The chain recombines TRBV10-3 with TRBJ1-2; no clear D. The V end was cut by 9 bases, the J end by 2 bases, with 19 bases between. The CDR3 totals 15 residues. Per germline, CDR1 ENHRY and CDR2 SYGVKD. The CDR3 here is CAIQVFGGGNYGYTF. CDR3 in DNA: TGTGCCATTCAGGTCTTCGGCGGAGGGAACTATGGCTACACCTTC.

This clone has more than one count but fewer than ten. The chain joins TRBV29-1 to TRBJ1-2; 8 positions match TRBD1. J gave up 7 bases and V 3 bases, and 7 bases lay outside the gene matches. Germline V CDR1 and CDR2: SQVTM, ANQGSEA. This CDR3 is built from 13 residues. In DNA form, the CDR3 reads TGCAGCGTTGACTGGACAGGGTCTGCTGGCTACACCTTC. It codes for CSVDWTGSAGYTF.

V and J are TRBV2 and TRBJ2-5; D not resolved. CDR3 size: 15 residues. Trimming removed 2 bases from V and 1 base from J, with 11 bases in between. Looked up from germline, CDR1 is SNHLY and CDR2 is FYNNEI. This chain's CDR3 is CASSELLSVQETQYF. CDR3 bases: TGTGCCAGCAGTGAACTGCTAAGCGTCCAAGAGACCCAGTACTTC. Together with reference TRBV2 and TRBJ2-5, the CDR3 gives the full variable domain: EPEVTQTPSHQVTQMGQEVILRCVPISNHLYFYWYRQILGQKVEFLVSFYNNEISEKSEIFDDQFSVERPDGSNFTLKIRSTKLEDSAMYFCASSELLSVQETQYFGPGTRLLVL.

The rearrangement joins TRBV9 to TRBJ1-2, with D perhaps TRBD1 (6 bases). The CDR3 sequence is 14 residues long. Germline CDR1 and CDR2: SGDLS and YYNGEE. V was shortened by 4 bases and J by 4 bases, with 14 bases between the two germline ends. CDR3 amino acids: CASSPQQGGYGYTF. In DNA, the CDR3 is TGTGCCAGCAGCCCCCAACAGGGAGGCTATGGCTACACCTTC.

This rearrangement joins TRBV28 to TRBJ2-3; D gene ambiguous. Per the germline V gene, CDR1 is MDHEN and CDR2 is SYDVKM. This CDR3 has 13 amino acids. V was cut by 6 bases and J by 3 bases, with 10 bases left in between. The CDR3 reads CASSLDLTDTQYF. CDR3 nucleotide sequence: TGTGCCAGCAGCCTAGACCTGACAGATACGCAGTATTTT. Supplemented by reference TRBV28 and TRBJ2-3, the full variable domain reads DVKVTQSSRYLVKRTGEKVFLECVQDMDHENMFWYRQDPGLGLRLIYFSYDVKMKEKGDIPEGYSVSREKKERFSLILESASTNQTSMYLCASSLDLTDTQYFGPGTRLTVL.

This rearrangement joins TRBV28 to TRBJ2-7; D might be TRBD1 (7 bases). V lost 2 bases to trimming and J lost 4 bases, with 15 bases between them. Germline CDR1 reads MDHEN; CDR2 reads SYDVKM. This CDR3 has 15 amino acids. CDR3 nucleotide sequence: TGTGCCAGCAGTTTACCCGCAGGGGGACTGTACGAGCAGTACTTC. Its protein is CASSLPAGGLYEQYF.